These 27 T cell receptor beta chains were sequenced from one sample in a study of OX40 agonist ivuxolimab in advanced cancers. TCRdb's table, derived via immunoSEQ multiplex PCR, lists solely in-frame clones and lacks some. The table lists some 45,000 clones, roughly 86% of them singletons. Here the sequenced sample was CD4+ or CD8+ T cells sorted from blood, taken in a trial of the OX40 agonist ivuxolimab. All receptors derive from an adult with an advanced solid tumor such as melanoma, head and neck, liver or kidney cancer.

The gene calls are TRBV2 and TRBJ1-5; D gene uncertain. V was trimmed by 3 bases and J by 5 bases, leaving 14 bases between them. The germline V gene encodes CDR1 SNHLY and CDR2 FYNNEI. This CDR3 is 15 amino acids long. In nucleotides, the CDR3 is TGTGCCAGCAGTGAGTCGAGGACTTATTATCAGCCCCAGCATTTT. This gives the protein CASSESRTYYQPQHF.

The V call is TRBV28, the J call TRBJ1-1; perhaps TRBD1 as D (5 bases). With 3 bases removed from V and 4 bases from J, the gap between germline ends came to 12 bases. Germline V gene lookup returns CDR1 MDHEN and CDR2 SYDVKM. The CDR3 consists of 14 residues. The CDR3 sequence is CASSFAGLGTEAFF. CDR3 in DNA: TGTGCCAGCAGTTTTGCGGGGCTGGGCACTGAAGCTTTCTTT. Filled out from reference TRBV28 and TRBJ1-1, the complete variable domain reads DVKVTQSSRYLVKRTGEKVFLECVQDMDHENMFWYRQDPGLGLRLIYFSYDVKMKEKGDIPEGYSVSREKKERFSLILESASTNQTSMYLCASSFAGLGTEAFFGQGTRLTVV.

The genes are TRBV7-9 and TRBJ2-3; D tentatively reads TRBD1 or TRBD2 (5 bases each). This CDR3 is 14 amino acids long. Germline-derived CDR1 and CDR2 are SEHNR and FQNEAQ (reference sequence). V lost 7 bases to trimming and J lost 3 bases, with 14 bases between them. The DNA for the CDR3 is TGTGCCAGCATCAAAATGGGGGAAACAGATACGCAGTATTTT. Protein sequence: CASIKMGETDTQYF.

This chain joins TRBV27 and TRBJ2-5; a weak D match, TRBD1 (5 bases). This CDR3 spans 15 amino acids. Germline V lookup: CDR1 MNHEY, CDR2 SMNVEV (reference sequence). Trimming cost V 6 bases and J 2 bases, with 16 bases left between them. The chain's CDR3 is CASRQDAYLQETQYF. DNA of the CDR3: TGTGCCAGCAGACAGGACGCGTACCTTCAAGAGACCCAGTACTTC.

The V call is TRBV6-5, the J call TRBJ1-2, with TRBD1 as a possible D gene (5 bases). The CDR3 is 15 residues long. Trimming stripped 9 bases from V and 1 base from J, with 18 bases between. CDR1 MNHEY and CDR2 SVGAGI come from the germline V gene. The CDR3 sequence: CASKKTETFNYGYTF. The CDR3 DNA is TGTGCCAGTAAAAAGACAGAAACCTTTAACTATGGCTACACCTTC.

This chain uses TRBV5-4 with TRBJ1-2; no clear D. Germline CDR1 and CDR2: SGHNT and YYREEE (reference sequence). The V end was cut by 3 bases, the J end by 4 bases, with 13 bases between. The CDR3 has 14 residues. The CDR3: CASSSEGRIYGYTF. The CDR3 nucleotides are TGTGCCAGCAGCTCTGAAGGACGGATCTATGGCTACACCTTC.

This clone occurred a few times. The chain combines TRBV14 with TRBJ1-1; D call uncertain. The length of the CDR3 is 15 residues. Germline CDR1 is SGHDN and CDR2 is FVKESK. Between the trimmed V and J ends, which lost 0 bases and 6 bases, there was a span of 14 bases. DNA of the CDR3: TGTGCCAGCAGCCAAGATCAGGCAGGAGAACCTGAAGCTTTCTTT. Translating gives CASSQDQAGEPEAFF.

The chain is built from TRBV5-4 and TRBJ1-2; weak D call: TRBD1 (5 bases). Germline V gives CDR1 SGHNT, CDR2 YYREEE (reference sequence). This CDR3 comprises 10 residues. Between the trimmed V and J ends, which lost 10 bases and 3 bases, there was a span of 7 bases. CDR3 bases: TGTGCCTGGGACGACTATGGCTACACCTTC. This encodes CAWDDYGYTF. Together with reference TRBV5-4 and TRBJ1-2, the CDR3 gives the full variable domain: ETGVTQSPTHLIKTRGQQVTLRCSSQSGHNTVSWYQQALGQGPQFIFQYYREEENGRGNFPPRFSGLQFPNYSSELNVNALELDDSALYLCAWDDYGYTFGSGTRLTVV.

The rearrangement links TRBV4-3 to TRBJ2-3; TRBD1 might be the D (6 bases). Germline loops: CDR1 LGHNA, CDR2 YSLEER. Trimming shortened V by 8 bases and J by 5 bases, and 14 bases separated the two germline ends. The CDR3 runs 13 residues. The CDR3 protein is CASSGAGIDTQYF. For the CDR3, the DNA is TGCGCCAGCTCAGGGGCCGGTATAGATACGCAGTATTTT.

The CDR3 DNA follows: TGTGCCAGCAGTTCGGGTGACTATGGCTACACCTTC. It is translated as CASSSGDYGYTF. V is TRBV28 and J is TRBJ1-2; unclear D gene. This CDR3 spans 12 amino acids. Trimming left V 4 bases short and J 3 bases short, with 6 bases between. CDR1 and CDR2 (germline): MDHEN, SYDVKM.

The CDR3 coding sequence is TGTGCCAGCAGTCCTGACAGGGACCTTTACGAGCAGTACTTC. Amino acid sequence: CASSPDRDLYEQYF. The chain couples TRBV27 to TRBJ2-7; 7 bases fit TRBD1. Trimming cost V 5 bases and J 4 bases; bases outside gene matches: 8. The CDR3 is made up of 14 amino acids. Germline lookup yields CDR1 MNHEY and CDR2 SMNVEV (reference sequence).

The chain is built from TRBV5-1 and TRBJ2-5; either TRBD1 or TRBD2 may fit D (6 bases each). Germline V CDR1 and CDR2: SGHRS, YFSETQ. The CDR3 is made up of 15 amino acids. Deletions cut 6 bases from V and 4 bases from J, with 19 bases between. CDR3: CASTYEGGFRETQYF. CDR3 DNA: TGCGCCAGCACCTATGAGGGGGGATTTAGAGAGACCCAGTACTTC.

This sequence joins TRBV19 and TRBJ2-3; 8 bases are a match to TRBD2. Losses at the gene ends were 1 base for V and 0 bases for J; bases not matched to a gene: 9. This CDR3 is built from 18 residues. Germline CDR1 and CDR2: LNHDA and SQIVND (reference sequence). The CDR3: CASSIGGLVLRSTDTQYF. CDR3 sequence (DNA): TGTGCCAGTAGTATAGGGGGACTAGTCCTCCGTAGCACAGATACGCAGTATTTT.

V gene TRBV5-8 combines with J gene TRBJ2-3, with TRBD1 as a possible D gene (5 bases). The CDR3 length is 16 residues. In germline, CDR1 is SGHTS, CDR2 YDEGEE. Trimming removed 5 bases from V and 3 bases from J, with 19 bases in between. CDR3 sequence (DNA): TGTGCCAGCAGTTTTCCCGTGACAGCATCTACAGATACGCAGTATTTT. Translation: CASSFPVTASTDTQYF.

The gene calls are TRBV13 and TRBJ1-4; D ambiguous. This CDR3 spans 15 amino acids. CDR1 and CDR2 from the germline V gene are PRHDT and FYEKMQ (reference sequence). V lost 5 bases and J lost 5, with 15 bases in between. Here the CDR3 DNA reads TGTGCCAGCAGCCCCCGGACTCTCCCCAATGAAAAACTGTTTTTT. Residues: CASSPRTLPNEKLFF.

V is TRBV4-3 and J is TRBJ2-6; TRBD2 might be the D (5 bases). The CDR3 contains 16 residues. Trimming stripped 4 bases from V and 0 bases from J, with 10 bases between. Per the germline V gene, CDR1 is LGHNA and CDR2 is YSLEER. The CDR3 here is CASSLESGSGANVLTF. The CDR3 DNA follows: TGCGCCAGCAGCCTCGAAAGCGGCTCTGGGGCCAACGTCCTGACTTTC.

The count of this clone is one. This sequence joins TRBV11-1 and TRBJ1-3; 7 bases are shared with TRBD1. J lost 8 bases, V lost 2 bases, and 3 bases had no gene match. CDR3 length: 13 amino acids. CDR1 is SGHAT, CDR2 FQDESV, per germline (reference sequence). CDR3 nucleotides: TGTGCCAGCAGCTTATACAGGGGAGACACCATATATTTT. Protein: CASSLYRGDTIYF.

CDR3 sequence reads: CATSTGQGAFEEQYF. In DNA, the CDR3 is TGTGCCACCAGCACCGGACAGGGGGCCTTCGAAGAGCAGTACTTC. The rearrangement uses TRBV15 and TRBJ2-7, with 11 positions matching TRBD1. J lost 7 bases, V lost 4 bases, and 9 bases had no gene match. This CDR3 region has 15 residues. Germline V gene data show CDR1 as LNHNV and CDR2 as YYDKDF (reference sequence). The full variable domain, with the rest looked up from reference TRBV15 and TRBJ2-7, is DAMVIQNPRYQVTQFGKPVTLSCSQTLNHNVMYWYQQKSSQAPKLLFHYYDKDFNNEADTPDNFQSRRPNTSFCFLDIRSPGLGDTAMYLCATSTGQGAFEEQYFGPGTRLTVT.

The gene calls are TRBV7-9 and TRBJ1-1; D might be TRBD1 (6 bases). Germline V lookup: CDR1 SEHNR, CDR2 FQNEAQ (reference sequence). The V end was cut by 5 bases, the J end by 1 base, with 11 bases between. The CDR3 runs 14 residues. The CDR3 is CASSETQGNTEAFF. The CDR3 DNA follows: TGTGCCAGCAGCGAAACACAGGGGAACACTGAAGCTTTCTTT.

The chain uses TRBV7-6 and TRBJ2-1; possibly TRBD2 for D (7 bases). Trimming left V 2 bases short and J 3 bases short, with 20 bases between. The CDR3 is 18 residues long. Germline values: CDR1 SGHVS, CDR2 FNYEAQ. This CDR3 is CASSLKVGGQSSYNEQFF. The CDR3 nucleotides are TGTGCCAGCAGCTTAAAGGTGGGGGGGCAATCCAGCTACAATGAGCAGTTCTTC.

The chain employs TRBV6-5 and TRBJ1-2; perhaps TRBD1 as D (5 bases). V was clipped by 2 bases and J by 1 base, with 11 bases between them. Germline values: CDR1 MNHEY, CDR2 SVGAGI. This CDR3 comprises 15 residues. The CDR3 spells CASSYGEGINYGYTF. Here the CDR3 DNA reads TGTGCCAGCAGTTACGGGGAGGGGATTAACTATGGCTACACCTTC.

CDR3 region: CASSEQDRFQETQYF. The CDR3 coding sequence is TGTGCCAGCAGCGAACAAGACAGATTTCAAGAGACCCAGTACTTC. The chain combines TRBV5-6 with TRBJ2-5; D perhaps matches TRBD1 (5 bases). The V end was cut by 4 bases, the J end by 2 bases, with 15 bases between. Looked up from germline, CDR1 is SGHDT and CDR2 is YYEEEE. The CDR3 sequence is 15 residues long.

This chain connects TRBV7-2 to TRBJ2-7; D perhaps matches TRBD2 (5 bases). V lost 4 bases and J lost 6, with 10 bases in between. Germline V CDR1 and CDR2: SGHTA, FQGNSA. This CDR3 comprises 12 residues. This chain's CDR3 is CASSYGVFEQYF. The CDR3 nucleotides are TGTGCCAGCAGCTACGGGGTCTTCGAGCAGTACTTC.

The V call is TRBV4-2, the J call TRBJ2-7, with 11 positions matching TRBD1. The CDR3 runs 15 residues. Germline V lookup: CDR1 LGHNA, CDR2 YNFKEQ. Trimming at V came to 4 bases and at J to 2 bases, leaving 4 bases not matched to a gene. CDR3 region: CASSPGQGVTYEQYF. The CDR3 DNA follows: TGTGCCAGCAGCCCGGGACAGGGGGTAACCTACGAGCAGTACTTC.

V usage is TRBV6-5 and J usage is TRBJ2-5, with 7 bases identical to TRBD2. Germline V lookup: CDR1 MNHEY, CDR2 SVGAGI. Germline trimming cut 4 bases from V and 4 bases from J; bases unmatched to any gene: 6. The CDR3 is made up of 14 amino acids. The DNA for the CDR3 is TGTGCCAGCAGTTCATGGGGGGGTCTAGAGACCCAGTACTTC. It yields the protein CASSSWGGLETQYF.

This chain connects TRBV28 to TRBJ2-2, with D tentatively TRBD2 (6 bases). V lost 0 bases and J 1 base, leaving 6 bases between the germline ends. Germline-derived CDR1 and CDR2 are MDHEN and SYDVKM. CDR3 length equals 15 residues. The CDR3 coding sequence is TGTGCCAGCAGTTTATGGCGGGGGAACACCGGGGAGCTGTTTTTT. This gives the protein CASSLWRGNTGELFF.

V is TRBV11-2 and J is TRBJ1-2, with D possibly matching TRBD1 (6 bases). The V gene lost 5 bases and the J gene lost 8 bases, with 9 bases spanning the gap. Germline CDR1 SGHAT, CDR2 FQNNGV. There are 11 residues in the CDR3. This CDR3 is CASSHREGYTF. CDR3 nucleotide sequence: TGTGCCAGCAGCCACAGGGAAGGCTACACCTTC.